The following is a T cell receptor beta chain sequence with its context. The CDR3 runs 13 residues. V shed 3 bases and J shed 10 bases, with 15 bases lying between them. TCRdb keeps only in-frame clones here, not all; method: immunoSEQ multiplex PCR. The sample lists 120,000 to 150,000 clones; approximately 86% were seen once. These data are taken from a study of blood T cell repertoires in COVID-19. Study summary: Collection of acute and convalescent COVID-19 samples took place in the United States, Italy and Spain. Sources were T cells, B-cell-depleted T cells, or PBMCs; the material itself was cDNA or gDNA.

This TCR was recovered from a woman aged 55-70 years with acute or convalescent COVID-19. J is TRBJ1-1 and V is TRBV12-3 or TRBV12-4; D possibly corresponds to TRBD1 (6 bases). The source material was peripheral blood. The CDR3, as DNA: TGTGCCAGCAGTTTTTTGGGCAGGGGTGTAGCTTTCTTT. It translates to CASSFLGRGVAFF.